This T cell receptor beta chain was observed in a study of cytomegalovirus exposure and HLA in healthy donors. This clone has a single count. The antigen is not known. Whole-study results and caveats: Subsequent analysis revealed that first-cohort TCR clusters tended to co-occur in the 120 validation repertoires. Most TCR sequences proved rare, with some public TCRs found in many donors.

While the first cohort had over 650 subjects, the donors belonged to the separate validation cohort of over a hundred subjects. Clones were sequenced by immunoSEQ multiplex PCR, and TCRdb holds only the in-frame ones, with some missing. This table has around 190,000 clones, 85% appearing once. The sequence derives from a man between 18 and 29 years old in good health and CMV-seropositive. The specimen was PBMCs.

The CDR3 DNA reads as TGTGCCAGCAGCCAAGACCAAGATACGCAGTATTTT. Translation: CASSQDQDTQYF. The genes are TRBV4-2 and TRBJ2-3; no clear D. CDR1 and CDR2 (germline): LGHNA, YNFKEQ. V lost 0 bases to trimming and J lost 5 bases, with 3 bases between them. The CDR3 is made up of 12 amino acids.